A selection of T cell receptor beta chains follows, all from one sample in a study of blood T cell repertoires in COVID-19. Some clones are missing from TCRdb's copy, which holds only in-frame ones; the method was immunoSEQ multiplex PCR. The data hold 300,000 to 400,000 clones, with about 88% observed a single time. Input material: PBMCs or T cells enriched from blood (not recorded which). Receptor source: a woman aged 25 to 39 who had recovered from COVID-19. Each CDR3 is given with its conserved first and last residue. Fields, in order: D gene, J gene, clone size, V gene, CDR3 length, CDR3 protein, CDR3 DNA. A D gene is named only where the DNA matches it firmly. Not every row has a clone size; where given, it reads once, few, many or a size class.

>NA|TRBJ1-1|NA|TRBV19|16
CASTIRGTQRNTEAFF
TGTGCCAGTACCATAAGAGGGACACAGCGAAACACTGAAGCTTTCTTT
>NA|TRBJ2-4|once|TRBV27|14
CASREQGSRNIQYF
TGTGCCAGCAGAGAGCAGGGTTCTAGAAACATTCAGTACTTC
>TRBD1|TRBJ1-6|NA|TRBV7-9|16
CASSLSLRDSNSPLHF
TGTGCCAGCAGCTTAAGCTTGAGGGACAGCAATTCACCCCTCCACTTT
>TRBD2|TRBJ2-1|NA|TRBV27|16
CASSLAGLAGRNEQFF
TGTGCCAGCAGTTTAGCAGGGCTAGCGGGGCGCAATGAGCAGTTCTTC
>TRBD2|TRBJ2-1|NA|TRBV29-1|14
CSVHGRGLYNEQFF
TGCAGCGTTCACGGGAGGGGGTTGTACAATGAGCAGTTCTTC
>NA|TRBJ1-2|NA|TRBV5-4|12
CASSRDRIDYTF
TGTGCCAGCAGCCGCGACAGAATTGACTACACCTTC
>TRBD1|TRBJ2-7|NA|TRBV29-1|14
CSVDTTGGRYEQYF
TGCAGCGTTGATACAACAGGGGGGAGGTACGAGCAGTACTTC
>TRBD1|TRBJ1-6|once|TRBV18|14
CASSLDRDNSPLHF
TGTGCCAGCTCACTCGACAGGGATAATTCACCCCTCCACTTT
>NA|TRBJ2-7|NA|TRBV30|16
CAWSFRGPGPSYEQYF
TGTGCCTGGAGTTTTCGTGGCCCAGGCCCTTCCTACGAGCAGTACTTC
>TRBD1|TRBJ2-2|NA|TRBV7-9|13
CASSEQGPGELFF
TGTGCCAGCAGCGAACAGGGGCCCGGGGAGCTGTTTTTT
>NA|TRBJ2-1|few|TRBV18|14
CASGMARSYNEQFF
TGTGCCAGCGGAATGGCGCGGTCCTACAATGAGCAGTTCTTC
>TRBD2|TRBJ2-7|NA|TRBV6-5|13
CATIVASGGASYF
TGTGCCACCATAGTTGCTTCGGGGGGGGCCTCGTACTTC
>NA|TRBJ1-4|NA|TRBV14|17
CASSQGGSWSTNEKLFF
TGTGCCAGCAGCCAAGGGGGCTCCTGGTCAACTAATGAAAAACTGTTTTTT
>NA|TRBJ1-5|NA|TRBV16|16
CASSQSGGKGNQPQHF
TGTGCCAGCAGCCAATCAGGGGGTAAAGGCAATCAGCCCCAGCATTTT
>TRBD1|TRBJ1-1|NA|TRBV3-1/TRBV3-2|14
CASSHQGARTEAFF
TGTGCCAGCAGCCACCAGGGGGCGCGGACTGAAGCTTTCTTT
>NA|TRBJ2-7|NA|TRBV5-1|13
CASSLGEDGRQYF
TGCGCCAGCAGCTTGGGAGAGGACGGGAGGCAGTACTTC
>TRBD2|TRBJ2-7|NA|TRBV7-2|15
CASRPDPSGLYEQYF
TGTGCCAGCAGGCCTGATCCTAGCGGCTTATACGAGCAGTACTTC
>NA|TRBJ1-5|NA|TRBV23-1|14
CASSQSGEGQPQHF
TGCGCCAGCAGTCAATCGGGGGAGGGGCAGCCCCAGCATTTT
>NA|TRBJ1-6|NA|TRBV7-9|15
CASAYGGDHNSPLHF
TGTGCCAGCGCTTACGGAGGGGACCATAATTCACCCCTCCACTTT
>NA|TRBJ1-5|NA|TRBV6-5|15
CASSYSAVSNQPQHF
TGTGCCAGCAGTTACTCCGCGGTTAGCAATCAGCCCCAGCATTTT
>TRBD2|TRBJ2-2|once|TRBV19|17
CASSPTSGGGNTGELFF
TGTGCCAGTAGCCCGACTAGCGGGGGGGGTAACACCGGGGAGCTGTTTTTT
>TRBD2|TRBJ2-3|NA|TRBV7-9|19
CASSNLAGGILISTDTQYF
TGTGCCAGCAGCAACTTAGCGGGGGGCATCTTAATAAGCACAGATACGCAGTATTTT
>NA|TRBJ1-2|NA|TRBV30|13
CAWSVLEGYGYTF
TGTGCCTGGAGTGTACTGGAGGGATATGGCTACACCTTC
>NA|TRBJ1-1|NA|TRBV6-5|15
CASSYSGRVGTEAFF
TGTGCCAGCAGTTACTCCGGGAGGGTTGGCACTGAAGCTTTCTTT
>TRBD2|TRBJ2-7|NA|TRBV9|14
CASSAGTSGDEQYF
TGTGCCAGCAGCGCCGGGACTAGCGGGGACGAGCAGTACTTC
>TRBD2|TRBJ2-5|NA|TRBV7-9|11
CAAGLAETQYF
TGTGCCGCCGGACTAGCGGAGACCCAGTACTTC
>TRBD1|TRBJ1-4|NA|TRBV5-1|16
CASSGVGQGASQKLFF
TGCGCCAGCAGCGGGGTCGGACAGGGGGCGTCGCAAAAACTGTTTTTT
>TRBD1|TRBJ1-1|NA|TRBV28|14
CASCTEQGTTEAFF
TGTGCCAGCTGCACGGAACAGGGGACCACTGAAGCTTTCTTT
>TRBD1|TRBJ2-2|NA|TRBV2|15
CASRTGTGHTGELFF
TGTGCCAGCAGAACCGGGACAGGACACACCGGGGAGCTGTTTTTT
>TRBD1|TRBJ1-6|NA|TRBV27|15
CASSLEGQANSPLHF
TGTGCCAGCAGCCTGGAGGGACAGGCAAATTCACCCCTCCACTTT
>TRBD1|TRBJ2-3|NA|TRBV5-1|15
CASSSTGAPADTQYF
TGCGCCAGCAGCTCAACAGGGGCCCCCGCTGATACGCAGTATTTT
>NA|TRBJ2-7|NA|TRBV27|15
CASRPEGGSIYEQYF
TGTGCCAGCAGGCCCGAAGGGGGTTCGATCTACGAGCAGTACTTC
>NA|TRBJ2-5|NA|TRBV7-2|16
CASSPMAAKGRETQYF
TGTGCCAGCAGCCCAATGGCGGCTAAAGGTCGGGAGACCCAGTACTTC
>NA|TRBJ2-5|few|TRBV7-2|14
CASSLAPREETQYF
TGTGCCAGCAGCTTAGCGCCTAGAGAAGAGACCCAGTACTTC
>TRBD1|TRBJ1-3|NA|TRBV6-5|15
CASSYSTGAGNTIYF
TGTGCCAGCAGTTACTCTACAGGGGCTGGAAACACCATATATTTT
>TRBD2|TRBJ2-3|NA|TRBV27|15
CASSWRGSSTDTQYF
TGTGCCAGCTCTTGGCGGGGGTCTAGCACAGATACGCAGTATTTT
>NA|TRBJ2-7|once|TRBV27|13
CASSSRAPLEQYF
TGTGCCAGCAGTTCCAGGGCCCCACTCGAGCAGTACTTC
>TRBD1|TRBJ1-4|NA|TRBV10-3|16
CAISESRDRGTGKLFF
TGTGCCATCAGTGAGTCGAGGGACAGGGGTACTGGAAAACTGTTTTTT
>TRBD1|TRBJ1-2|NA|TRBV7-2|16
CASSLVSGTGDYGYTF
TGTGCCAGCAGCCTAGTTTCGGGGACAGGGGACTATGGCTACACCTTC
>NA|TRBJ2-7|NA|TRBV6-6|13
CASSQGSTYEQYF
TGTGCCAGCAGCCAGGGGTCCACCTACGAGCAGTACTTC
>TRBD2|TRBJ2-3|NA|TRBV24-1|14
CATSGGGTTDTQYF
TGTGCCACCAGTGGCGGGGGAACCACAGATACGCAGTATTTT
>NA|TRBJ1-1|NA|TRBV29-1|12
CGGGARNTEAFF
TGCGGCGGGGGGGCTAGAAACACTGAAGCTTTCTTT
>NA|TRBJ2-1|NA|TRBV7-6|17
CASYEEPGLYPYNEQFF
TGTGCCAGCTACGAGGAGCCCGGTCTATACCCCTACAATGAGCAGTTCTTC
>NA|TRBJ2-5|NA|TRBV7-2|13
CASSLVREETQYF
TGTGCCAGCAGCTTAGTGAGAGAAGAGACCCAGTACTTC
>NA|TRBJ1-2|once|TRBV5-6|15
CASSLIGEVDYGYTF
TGTGCCAGCAGCTTGATAGGGGAGGTTGACTATGGCTACACCTTC